These 4 T cell receptor beta chains were all obtained from the same sample, sequenced in a study of CD4 T cell repertoires in COVID-19. Repertoires were generated with immunoSEQ multiplex PCR, while TCRdb's copy carries only in-frame clones and drops some. The sample holds fewer than 100,000 clones; about four fifths are singletons and the top ten take roughly 0.6%. This specimen was CD4+ T cells from peripheral blood, taken after recovery from COVID-19. Every receptor here comes from a human donor who had COVID-19.

The rearrangement links TRBV5-1 to TRBJ2-1, with D perhaps matching TRBD1 (6 bases). Germline CDR1 and CDR2: SGHRS and YFSETQ. This CDR3 region has 14 residues. V was cut by 5 bases and J by 8 bases, with 17 bases left in between. This CDR3 is CASRFRGFADEQFF. The CDR3, as DNA: TGCGCCAGCAGGTTCAGGGGCTTTGCAGATGAGCAGTTCTTC.

V and J are TRBV10-3 and TRBJ1-2, with D uncertain. The CDR3 contains 15 residues. The V and J ends lost 4 bases and 0 bases respectively, with 12 bases between them. Germline loops: CDR1 ENHRY, CDR2 SYGVKD. CDR3: CAISGTALANYGYTF. The CDR3 nucleotides are TGTGCCATCAGTGGGACGGCGTTAGCTAACTATGGCTACACCTTC.

This chain uses TRBV18 with TRBJ1-2, with a possible D match to TRBD1 (5 bases). Looked up from germline, CDR1 is KGHSH and CDR2 is LQKENI. The CDR3 runs to 13 residues. Trimming took off 4 bases at V and 7 bases at J, with 13 bases between the two ends. CDR3 sequence reads: CASSLGERAGYTF. CDR3 nucleotides: TGTGCCAGCTCACTGGGGGAGAGGGCTGGCTACACCTTC.

This clone was seen a few times. The rearrangement links TRBV5-1 to TRBJ1-1; no clear D. CDR1 SGHRS and CDR2 YFSETQ come from the germline V gene. Trimming removed 5 bases at V and 4 bases at J, with 18 bases between. CDR3 length: 15 residues. CDR3 loop: CASRAGNGAVTEAFF. The CDR3 region has the DNA TGCGCCAGCAGGGCCGGCAACGGCGCGGTCACTGAAGCTTTCTTT.